The next 5 T cell receptor beta chains were all read from a single sample in a study of cytomegalovirus exposure and HLA in healthy donors. Amplification used 60 Vbeta primers and 13 Jbeta primers. Assay: immunoSEQ multiplex PCR; the TCRdb copy retains only in-frame clones and omits some. This table has under 200,000 clones, under 80% appearing once. Input material: PBMCs. These receptors were taken from a woman younger than 45 in good health and CMV-seronegative.

This chain links TRBV9 with TRBJ2-5; a possible D gene is TRBD1 (5 bases). With 0 bases removed from V and 2 bases from J, the gap between germline ends came to 14 bases. This CDR3 contains 16 residues. CDR1 SGDLS and CDR2 YYNGEE come from the germline V gene. Here the CDR3 reads CASSVGGHAEQETQYF. CDR3 DNA sequence: TGTGCCAGCAGCGTAGGCGGACACGCTGAGCAAGAGACCCAGTACTTC.

This clone was picked up one time. This chain links TRBV27 with TRBJ1-1; tentative D call: TRBD1 (5 bases). The germline gives CDR1 MNHEY, CDR2 SMNVEV (reference sequence). The CDR3 consists of 14 residues. V shed 4 bases and J shed 2 bases, with 11 bases lying between them. In DNA form, the CDR3 reads TGTGCCAGCAGTTCTCACAGGTCAAACACTGAAGCTTTCTTT. Translated, it gives CASSSHRSNTEAFF.

The chain is built from TRBV19 and TRBJ1-2; 7 positions match TRBD1. Trimming at V came to 3 bases and at J to 3 bases, leaving 1 base not matched to a gene. This CDR3 is 13 amino acids long. CDR1 is LNHDA, CDR2 SQIVND, per germline (reference sequence). The CDR3 DNA is TGTGCCAGTAGTATTGGACAGGACTATGGCTACACCTTC. It yields the protein CASSIGQDYGYTF.

This chain joins TRBV7-9 and TRBJ1-2, with 7 bases matching TRBD1. The CDR3 runs to 15 residues. Trimming removed 0 bases from V and 8 bases from J; junction bases left unmatched: 9. CDR1 is SEHNR, CDR2 FQNEAQ, per germline (reference sequence). This chain's CDR3 is CASSLAETGPSGYTF. In DNA, the CDR3 is TGTGCCAGCAGCTTAGCGGAGACAGGGCCGTCGGGCTACACCTTC.

This CDR3 is CASSKLPTSGNTGELFF. CDR3 nucleotide sequence: TGCGCCAGCAGCAAGCTCCCGACTAGCGGTAACACCGGGGAGCTGTTTTTT. V is TRBV5-1 and J is TRBJ2-2; 9 nucleotides align to TRBD2. CDR1 is SGHRS, CDR2 YFSETQ, per germline. The V and J ends lost 4 bases and 2 bases, in that order; junction bases with no gene match: 9. There are 17 residues in the CDR3.